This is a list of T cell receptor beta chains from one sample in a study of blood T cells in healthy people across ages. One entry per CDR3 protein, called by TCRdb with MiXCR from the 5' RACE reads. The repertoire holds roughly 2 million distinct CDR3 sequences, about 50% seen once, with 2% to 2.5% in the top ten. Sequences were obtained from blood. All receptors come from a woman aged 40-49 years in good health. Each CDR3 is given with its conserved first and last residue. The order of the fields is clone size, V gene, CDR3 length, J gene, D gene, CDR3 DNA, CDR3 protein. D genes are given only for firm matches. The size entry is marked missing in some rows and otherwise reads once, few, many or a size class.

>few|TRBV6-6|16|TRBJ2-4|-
TGTGCCAGCAGTCTCGGACAGACAACGGCCAAAAACATTCAGTACTTC
CASSLGQTTAKNIQYF
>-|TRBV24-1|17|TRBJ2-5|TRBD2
TGTGCCACCAGTTTTAAAAGGGCGGGGGAGCTACAAGAGACCCAGTACTTC
CATSFKRAGELQETQYF
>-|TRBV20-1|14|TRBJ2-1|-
TGCAGTGCTAGCGGGGAGGCCCCCTACAATGAGCAGTTCTTC
CSASGEAPYNEQFF
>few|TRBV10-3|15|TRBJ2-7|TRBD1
TGTGCCATCAGTGGGGGACAGTCAAAGGGGTACGAGCAGTACTTC
CAISGGQSKGYEQYF
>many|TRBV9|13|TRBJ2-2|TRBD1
TGTGCCTCCGGGGACAGGAAAACCGGGGAGCTGTTTTTT
CASGDRKTGELFF
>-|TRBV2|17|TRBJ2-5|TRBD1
TGTGCCAGCAGGGGAAGAAGTAAATGGACAGGGCCGGAGACCCAGTACTTC
CASRGRSKWTGPETQYF
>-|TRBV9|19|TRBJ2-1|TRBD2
TGTGCCAGCAGCGAGGGGACTAGTCCCTCATGGGGCTCCTACAATGAGCAGTTCTTC
CASSEGTSPSWGSYNEQFF
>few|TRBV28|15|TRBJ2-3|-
TGTGCCAGCAGTTTCGGGTTCATCTCCACAGATACGCAGTATTTT
CASSFGFISTDTQYF
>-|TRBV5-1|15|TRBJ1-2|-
TGCGCCAGCAGTTCCCCTAGGGGTGAGACAGGTGGCTACACCTTC
CASSSPRGETGGYTF
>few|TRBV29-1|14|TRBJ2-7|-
TGCAGCGTTGAATTCGCGGGGAGGGACAGCGAGCAGTACTTC
CSVEFAGRDSEQYF
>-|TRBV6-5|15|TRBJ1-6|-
TGTGCCAGCAGTTACGGCCTCGGGACCAATTCACCCCTCCACTTT
CASSYGLGTNSPLHF
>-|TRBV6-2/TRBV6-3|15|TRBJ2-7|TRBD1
TGTGCCAGCAGCAGAGACAGGGGGCAGTCCTACGAGCAGTACTTC
CASSRDRGQSYEQYF
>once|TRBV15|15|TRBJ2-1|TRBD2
TGTGCCACCAGCGGGACTAGCGGGGGGTCGGGTGAGCAGTTCTTC
CATSGTSGGSGEQFF
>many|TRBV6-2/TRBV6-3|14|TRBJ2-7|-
TGTGCCAGCTCAAGAGGGGGTGTCTCCTACGAGCAGTACTTC
CASSRGGVSYEQYF
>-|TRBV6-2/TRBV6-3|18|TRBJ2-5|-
TGTGCCAGCTCTCGACTCGGGTTAGCTCGGATGATTTTTGAGACCCAGTACTTC
CASSRLGLARMIFETQYF
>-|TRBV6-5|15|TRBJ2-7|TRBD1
TGTGCCAGCAGTTACCATGCGACAGGGGCCTACGAGCAGTACTTC
CASSYHATGAYEQYF
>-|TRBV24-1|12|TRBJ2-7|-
TGTGCCACCAGTGACAGGGCCTACGAGCAGTACTTC
CATSDRAYEQYF
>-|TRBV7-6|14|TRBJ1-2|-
TGTGCCAGCAGCTTAGAGTTGGGGCACTATGGCTACACCTTC
CASSLELGHYGYTF
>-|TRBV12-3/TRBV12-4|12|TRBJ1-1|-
TGTGCCAGCAGTTCAGCAGGGGCATCCGCTTTCTTT
CASSSAGASAFF